The clone carrying this T cell receptor beta chain was detected once. Its antigen is not identified. The PCR had 60 Vbeta and 13 Jbeta primers. Libraries were prepared by immunoSEQ multiplex PCR; TCRdb keeps only in-frame clonotypes and omits some of them. The data contain about 160,000 clones, about four fifths of them singletons. The CDR3 is 15 residues long. Germline V gives CDR1 MNHEY, CDR2 SVGAGI. The V and J ends lost 6 bases and 2 bases, in that order; junction bases with no gene match: 4. These data come from a study of cytomegalovirus exposure and HLA in healthy donors. Broader study findings: It was only CMV serostatus that was available as immune exposure information. According to reports, the classifier identified cytomegalovirus status with high specificity and sensitivity. Rarity characterized most TCR sequences, yet some public TCRs appeared in many donors.

Source material: PBMCs. The chain combines TRBV6-5 with TRBJ2-7, with 13 bases identical to TRBD2. The sequence was collected from a male donor in good health and CMV-seropositive. CDR3 sequence reads: CASRPTSGRAYEQYF. For the CDR3, the DNA is TGTGCCAGCAGGCCTACTAGCGGGAGGGCCTACGAGCAGTACTTC.